This T cell receptor beta chain was identified during a study of early T cells in non-severe SARS-CoV-2 infection. Study at large: Sequenced bulk RNA came from whole blood that was unsorted, and chains were unpaired. Study-wide results and caveats: Matching results from VDJdb favored anti-spike CD8 responses, leaving private and CD4 specificities undetected.

Judged by abundance, this clonotype is medium-sized. As yet, its antigen is unknown. TCRdb used MiXCR to reprocess the 5' RACE reads, holding one entry per CDR3 protein. The sample shows about 11,000 distinct CDR3 sequences, about 4.9% of them seen only once. V was trimmed by 3 bases and J by 10 bases, leaving 13 bases between them. This CDR3 is 13 amino acids long. Germline V gives CDR1 MGHRA, CDR2 YSYEKL. The V gene is TRBV4-1, the J gene TRBJ2-1; D gene unclear. The sequenced material came from whole blood. The origin of this receptor is an adult who was a healthcare worker with PCR-confirmed SARS-CoV-2 infection or an uninfected control (not recorded which). In DNA form, the CDR3 reads TGCGCCAGCAGCCACGCGGACGGAGTAGAGCAGTTCTTC. This translates into CASSHADGVEQFF.